One and the same sample provided the 23 T cell receptor beta chains below, sequenced in a study of blood T cell repertoires in COVID-19. The method was immunoSEQ multiplex PCR; TCRdb's version includes in-frame clones alone and lacks a portion of them. The table shows a few hundred thousand clones, with about 90% occurring only once. Sequences were obtained from PBMCs or T cells enriched from blood (not recorded which). Every receptor here comes from a woman between 45 and 60 years old who had been exposed to COVID-19.

The rearrangement joins TRBV7-9 to TRBJ1-4; D is unresolved. Trimming removed 1 base from V and 14 bases from J, with 14 bases in between. The CDR3 spans 13 residues. Germline values: CDR1 SEHNR, CDR2 FQNEAQ (reference sequence). CDR3 sequence: CASSLDSGIRLFF. In DNA form, the CDR3 reads TGTGCCAGCAGCTTAGATTCGGGGATACGGCTGTTTTTT.

The genes are TRBV9 and TRBJ1-6; TRBD1 is a possible D gene (6 bases). The CDR3 has 15 amino acids. V shed 3 bases and J shed 4 bases, with 11 bases lying between them. Per germline, CDR1 SGDLS and CDR2 YYNGEE. Here the CDR3 reads CASSARTEYNSPLHF. The DNA for the CDR3 is TGTGCCAGCAGCGCCAGGACAGAATATAATTCACCCCTCCACTTT.

The V gene is TRBV19, the J gene TRBJ2-7, with D maybe TRBD1 (6 bases). The V end was cut by 3 bases, the J end by 1 base, with 13 bases between. The CDR3 spans 15 residues. Germline CDR1 and CDR2: LNHDA and SQIVND (reference sequence). CDR3 loop: CASSIETGYSYEQYF. The CDR3 DNA follows: TGTGCCAGTAGTATTGAAACAGGGTATTCCTACGAGCAGTACTTC.

For the CDR3, the DNA is TGTGCCAGCAGCGTAGACCAAGGGGACGAGCAGTACTTC. Translation: CASSVDQGDEQYF. The rearrangement joins TRBV9 to TRBJ2-7; the D gene is possibly TRBD1 (5 bases). The germline V gene encodes CDR1 SGDLS and CDR2 YYNGEE. There are 13 residues in the CDR3. The V gene lost 0 bases and the J gene lost 5 bases, with 9 bases spanning the gap.

The chain is built from TRBV5-1 and TRBJ2-7, with TRBD1 identical over 9 bases. There are 15 residues in the CDR3. The V gene end was trimmed by 0 bases and the J gene end by 3 bases; junction bases not matched to a gene: 4. CDR1 is SGHRS and CDR2 is YFSETQ in the germline V gene. Here the CDR3 DNA reads TGCGCCAGCAGCTTGGGGGGGACAGGGAGCTACGAGCAGTACTTC. Amino acid sequence: CASSLGGTGSYEQYF.

The V and J genes are TRBV6-1 and TRBJ1-5; D is unresolved. The CDR3 is 15 residues long. Trimming cost V 2 bases and J 4 bases, with 12 bases left between them. The V gene's germline CDR1 is MNHNS and CDR2 SASEGT. CDR3 amino acids: CASSERQAGNQPQHF. The CDR3 DNA reads as TGTGCCAGCAGTGAACGGCAGGCTGGGAATCAGCCCCAGCATTTT.

V is TRBV2 and J is TRBJ1-2; 11 bases line up with TRBD1. Per the germline V gene, CDR1 is SNHLY and CDR2 is FYNNEI. The CDR3 is made up of 15 amino acids. After removal of 10 bases from V and 2 bases from J, the junction contained 9 bases not matched to a gene. The CDR3 spells CAIQDRGRVNYGYTF. CDR3 in DNA: TGTGCCATCCAGGACAGGGGGCGCGTGAACTATGGCTACACCTTC.

The chain has TRBV9 and TRBJ1-4; D gene ambiguous. This CDR3 has 14 residues. Germline-derived CDR1 and CDR2 are SGDLS and YYNGEE. V was shortened by 4 bases and J by 2 bases, with 9 bases between the two germline ends. This CDR3 reads CASSPRGTNEKLFF. Here the CDR3 DNA reads TGTGCCAGCAGCCCTCGAGGGACTAATGAAAAACTGTTTTTT.

The V gene is TRBV6-1, the J gene TRBJ1-5; 11 positions match TRBD1. This CDR3 contains 19 residues. Germline V gene data show CDR1 as MNHNS and CDR2 as SASEGT. Losses at the gene ends were 4 bases for V and 0 bases for J; bases not matched to a gene: 11. CDR3 loop: CASSGYRTGGLHSNQPQHF. In DNA, the CDR3 is TGTGCCAGCAGTGGCTACCGGACAGGGGGCCTCCATAGCAATCAGCCCCAGCATTTT.

The J gene is TRBJ1-5, the V gene TRBV19; 9 bases match TRBD1. CDR1 is LNHDA and CDR2 is SQIVND in the germline V gene (reference sequence). The CDR3 runs to 16 residues. V lost 3 bases to trimming and J lost 5 bases; unmatched junction nucleotides: 8. CDR3 sequence (DNA): TGTGCCAGTAGTATGTCACAGGGGGCATTATATCAGCCCCAGCATTTT. Protein sequence: CASSMSQGALYQPQHF.

A note on this clone: An end of the junction differs from the germline gene, which may be a read error. The chain recombines TRBV6-1 with TRBJ2-1; 7 bases map to TRBD2. Germline V gene lookup returns CDR1 MNHNS and CDR2 SASEGT. This CDR3 region has 12 residues. The CDR3 region has the DNA TGTGCCAGCAGAGAAGCGGGGCATGAGCAGTTCTTC. Translation gives CASREAGHEQFF.

The chain recombines TRBV5-1 with TRBJ2-1, with TRBD2 as a possible D gene (5 bases). The V and J ends lost 1 base and 1 base respectively, with 9 bases between them. Germline CDR1 and CDR2: SGHRS and YFSETQ. CDR3 length equals 15 residues. CDR3 DNA: TGCGCCAGCAGCTTGTTGCGGGCGTCCTACAATGAGCAGTTCTTC. Translated, it gives CASSLLRASYNEQFF.

This clone turned up a few times. The chain employs TRBV30 and TRBJ1-5, with D maybe TRBD1 (5 bases). The germline V gene has CDR1 GTSNPN and CDR2 SVGIG (reference sequence). V dropped 1 base and J dropped 7 bases, with 11 bases sitting between them. The CDR3 has 13 residues. CDR3 sequence reads: CAWSEQAGQPQHF. Here the CDR3 DNA reads TGTGCCTGGAGTGAACAGGCGGGACAGCCCCAGCATTTT.

This chain uses TRBV27 with TRBJ2-7; 9 nucleotides line up with TRBD1. V lost 5 bases to trimming and J lost 0 bases; unmatched junction nucleotides: 8. This CDR3 has 16 residues. The germline V gene has CDR1 MNHEY and CDR2 SMNVEV (reference sequence). The CDR3 DNA follows: TGTGCCAGCAGTCAGGGACAGGGAACGTTCTCCTACGAGCAGTACTTC. Amino acids: CASSQGQGTFSYEQYF.

DNA of the CDR3: TGTGCCAGCAGCGAAGGACTTGAAGGGAATGAAAAACTGTTTTTT. This encodes CASSEGLEGNEKLFF. This rearrangement joins TRBV7-6 to TRBJ1-4; D is undetermined. The V and J ends lost 5 bases and 5 bases respectively, with 15 bases between them. The CDR3 sequence is 15 residues long. CDR1 and CDR2 from the germline V gene are SGHVS and FNYEAQ.

The V call is TRBV18, the J call TRBJ1-1, with TRBD1 matching over 10 bases. With 4 bases clipped from V and 0 bases from J, the junction kept 5 bases outside the gene matches. This CDR3 region has 16 residues. The germline V gene has CDR1 KGHSH and CDR2 LQKENI. CDR3 protein: CASSRGTGDMNTEAFF. CDR3 bases: TGTGCCAGCTCACGAGGGACAGGGGACATGAACACTGAAGCTTTCTTT.

This clone came up once. This sequence joins TRBV27 and TRBJ1-1; TRBD1 aligns across 8 bases. Trimming at V came to 1 base and at J to 3 bases, leaving 4 bases not matched to a gene. This CDR3 has 15 amino acids. Germline lookup yields CDR1 MNHEY and CDR2 SMNVEV (reference sequence). The CDR3 region has the DNA TGTGCCAGCAGTTTATTCGGACAGGGAGACACTGAAGCTTTCTTT. This sequence encodes CASSLFGQGDTEAFF.

J is TRBJ1-2 and V is TRBV7-9; tentatively, D is TRBD1 (6 bases). Germline-derived CDR1 and CDR2 are SEHNR and FQNEAQ (reference sequence). The V and J ends lost 4 bases and 0 bases respectively, with 15 bases between them. The CDR3 totals 16 residues. The CDR3 here is CASSSGGSTPNYGYTF. Written as DNA, the CDR3 is TGTGCCAGCAGCTCTGGGGGCAGTACCCCTAACTATGGCTACACCTTC.

The gene calls are TRBV3-1 (or the pseudogene TRBV3-2) and TRBJ1-4; 8 positions match TRBD1. The CDR3 extends over 14 amino acids. CDR1 and CDR2 (germline): LGHDT, YNNKEL (reference sequence). The V and J ends lost 3 bases and 8 bases, in that order; junction bases with no gene match: 5. The CDR3 region has the DNA TGTGCCAGCAGCCACAGGGGGCCTGGGGAAAAACTGTTTTTT. Translated, it gives CASSHRGPGEKLFF.

This chain links TRBV24-1 with TRBJ1-2; 9 positions agree with TRBD1. Losses at the gene ends were 4 bases for V and 2 bases for J; bases not matched to a gene: 7. Germline V gene data show CDR1 as KGHDR and CDR2 as SFDVKD. The CDR3 runs 16 residues. The CDR3 loop is CATSDPPGTGNYGYTF. The CDR3 bases are TGTGCCACCAGTGACCCCCCCGGGACAGGGAACTATGGCTACACCTTC.

This clone was picked up one time. The chain couples TRBV5-4 to TRBJ2-5; possible D gene TRBD2, 6 bases. The V end was cut by 3 bases, the J end by 2 bases, with 14 bases between. Per the germline V gene, CDR1 is SGHNT and CDR2 is YYREEE (reference sequence). The CDR3 covers 15 residues. This CDR3 reads CASSYPTGDQETQYF. DNA of the CDR3: TGTGCCAGCAGCTACCCAACGGGGGATCAAGAGACCCAGTACTTC. The variable domain in full, completed from reference TRBV5-4 and TRBJ2-5, reads ETGVTQSPTHLIKTRGQQVTLRCSSQSGHNTVSWYQQALGQGPQFIFQYYREEENGRGNFPPRFSGLQFPNYSSELNVNALELDDSALYLCASSYPTGDQETQYFGPGTRLLVL.

V gene TRBV19 combines with J gene TRBJ1-5, with D unresolved. The germline V gene encodes CDR1 LNHDA and CDR2 SQIVND (reference sequence). There are 12 residues in the CDR3. With 9 bases removed from V and 4 bases from J, the gap between germline ends came to 10 bases. The CDR3 is CASGSFNQPQHF. The CDR3 nucleotides read TGTGCCAGCGGGAGTTTTAATCAGCCCCAGCATTTT.

The chain has TRBV28 and TRBJ2-3, with TRBD1 identical over 7 bases. Germline V gene lookup returns CDR1 MDHEN and CDR2 SYDVKM. Trimming took 6 bases from V and 3 from J; bases not matched to a gene: 9. This CDR3 has 15 amino acids. The CDR3 sequence: CASSPGTERTDTQYF. The CDR3 DNA reads TGTGCCAGCAGCCCCGGGACAGAGAGAACAGATACGCAGTATTTT.